Listed below are T cell receptor beta chains from one sample, sequenced in a study of blood T cell repertoires in COVID-19. Method: immunoSEQ multiplex PCR; TCRdb's copy keeps in-frame clones and lacks some. The table lists approximately 170,000 clones, 80% to 85% of them singletons. Input material: PBMCs or T cells enriched from blood (not recorded which). These receptors came from a woman in her forties or fifties who had recovered from COVID-19. The CDR3 runs from the conserved cysteine through the conserved F or W. The D gene is left open where the match is weak. The listing skips clone size in some rows; elsewhere it reads once, few, many or a size class.

CDR3: CASSKLLAGGPGEQYF
DNA: TGTGCCAGCAGCAAATTGTTAGCGGGAGGGCCAGGTGAGCAGTACTTC
V: TRBV7-2
size: .
J: TRBJ2-7
D: TRBD2

CDR3: CASSLDRAGNSPLHF
DNA: TGCGCCAGCAGCTTGGACAGGGCTGGCAATTCACCCCTCCACTTT
V: TRBV5-1
size: .
J: TRBJ1-6
D: .

CDR3: CASSLNSPLHF
DNA: TGTGCCAGCAGCCTTAATTCACCCCTCCACTTT
V: TRBV11-2
size: .
J: TRBJ1-6
D: .

CDR3: CASSLDPSRDTQYF
DNA: TGCGCCAGCAGCTTGGATCCTAGCAGGGATACGCAGTATTTT
V: TRBV5-1
size: once
J: TRBJ2-3
D: .

CDR3: CASSPGTGNTGELFF
DNA: TGTGCCAGCAGCCCTGGGACAGGGAACACCGGGGAGCTGTTTTTT
V: TRBV9
size: .
J: TRBJ2-2
D: TRBD1

CDR3: CASSSTRGGNYEQYF
DNA: TGCGCCAGCAGCTCCACCAGGGGTGGAAACTACGAGCAGTACTTC
V: TRBV5-1
size: .
J: TRBJ2-7
D: .

CDR3: CASSLTGGSKTQYF
DNA: TGTGCCAGCAGCCTGACAGGGGGCAGTAAGACCCAGTACTTC
V: TRBV3-1/TRBV3-2
size: .
J: TRBJ2-5
D: TRBD1

CDR3: CASSSWTGRDNEQFF
DNA: TGTGCCAGCAGCTCATGGACAGGGAGGGACAATGAGCAGTTCTTC
V: TRBV7-9
size: .
J: TRBJ2-1
D: .

CDR3: CASSLETNTEAFF
DNA: TGTGCCAGCAGTTTGGAGACGAACACTGAAGCTTTCTTT
V: TRBV27
size: few
J: TRBJ1-1
D: .

CDR3: CAISETRTEIRANYGYTF
DNA: TGTGCCATCAGTGAGACCCGGACAGAAATAAGGGCTAACTATGGCTACACCTTC
V: TRBV10-3
size: .
J: TRBJ1-2
D: .

CDR3: CASSLFGSFGEEQYF
DNA: TGTGCCAGCAGCTTATTCGGGTCCTTCGGGGAAGAGCAGTACTTC
V: TRBV7-8
size: .
J: TRBJ2-7
D: .

CDR3: CATRGSGGGQPQHF
DNA: TGTGCCACCAGAGGATCAGGGGGAGGTCAGCCCCAGCATTTT
V: TRBV24-1
size: .
J: TRBJ1-5
D: TRBD1

CDR3: CASSPIPGTEAFF
DNA: TGTGCCAGCTCACCGATTCCGGGGACTGAAGCTTTCTTT
V: TRBV18
size: .
J: TRBJ1-1
D: .

CDR3: CASSPRGLEQYF
DNA: TGTGCCAGCTCACCACGGGGGCTCGAGCAGTACTTC
V: TRBV18
size: .
J: TRBJ2-7
D: .

CDR3: CASSPQAKRSTGELFF
DNA: TGTGCCAGCTCACCGCAAGCCAAGCGTTCGACCGGGGAGCTGTTTTTT
V: TRBV18
size: once
J: TRBJ2-2
D: .

CDR3: CATDTGTSGSKGTQYF
DNA: TGCGCCACAGACACCGGGACTAGCGGGAGTAAGGGTACGCAGTATTTT
V: TRBV5-1
size: .
J: TRBJ2-3
D: TRBD2

CDR3: CAISEFGTGDANTGELFF
DNA: TGTGCCATCAGTGAGTTTGGGACAGGGGACGCGAACACCGGGGAGCTGTTTTTT
V: TRBV10-3
size: once
J: TRBJ2-2
D: TRBD1

CDR3: CASSRKREGNSPLHF
DNA: TGCGCCAGCAGCCGTAAACGGGAAGGAAACTCACCCCTCCACTTT
V: TRBV4-3
size: .
J: TRBJ1-6
D: .

CDR3: CASSQTGMNTEAFF
DNA: TGTGCCAGCAGCCAAACAGGGATGAACACTGAAGCTTTCTTT
V: TRBV3-1/TRBV3-2
size: once
J: TRBJ1-1
D: .

CDR3: CASSENWGLGDSPLHF
DNA: TGTGCCAGCAGTGAAAATTGGGGGCTAGGGGATTCACCCCTCCACTTT
V: TRBV2
size: .
J: TRBJ1-6
D: .

CDR3: CAISDVTSGDYEQYF
DNA: TGTGCCATCAGTGATGTGACTAGCGGGGACTACGAGCAGTACTTC
V: TRBV10-3
size: .
J: TRBJ2-7
D: TRBD2

CDR3: CASSREGRDGYTF
DNA: TGTGCCAGCAGCCGAGAGGGGCGCGATGGCTACACCTTC
V: TRBV4-2
size: .
J: TRBJ1-2
D: .

CDR3: CASSLSTSGSVGELFF
DNA: TGTGCCAGCAGTTTATCGACTAGCGGGAGTGTCGGGGAGCTGTTTTTT
V: TRBV27
size: .
J: TRBJ2-2
D: TRBD2

CDR3: CASSLVGTGISYEQYF
DNA: TGTGCCAGCAGCTTAGTAGGGACAGGGATTTCCTACGAGCAGTACTTC
V: TRBV7-8
size: .
J: TRBJ2-7
D: TRBD1

CDR3: CASSEPRNWAEGLYNEQFF
DNA: TGCGCCAGCAGTGAGCCCCGTAACTGGGCGGAGGGCCTATACAATGAGCAGTTCTTC
V: TRBV10-1
size: .
J: TRBJ2-1
D: .

CDR3: CASSLAYTEAFF
DNA: TGTGCCAGCAGTTTAGCGTACACTGAAGCTTTCTTT
V: TRBV28
size: .
J: TRBJ1-1
D: .

CDR3: CASSDTLGGRFGDTQYF
DNA: TGTGCCAGCAGCGATACCCTGGGGGGGCGCTTCGGAGATACGCAGTATTTT
V: TRBV9
size: .
J: TRBJ2-3
D: .

CDR3: CASSLRGIGDEKLFF
DNA: TGTGCCAGCAGCTTAAGGGGAATCGGAGATGAAAAACTGTTTTTT
V: TRBV7-2
size: .
J: TRBJ1-4
D: .

CDR3: CASSQGTRGYEQYF
DNA: TGTGCCAGTAGTCAGGGGACTAGAGGCTACGAGCAGTACTTC
V: TRBV19
size: .
J: TRBJ2-7
D: TRBD2

CDR3: CASSVGQRTNTGELFF
DNA: TGTGCCAGCAGCGTAGGCCAGAGGACTAACACCGGGGAGCTGTTTTTT
V: TRBV9
size: .
J: TRBJ2-2
D: .

CDR3: CASSQGGGEQYF
DNA: TGCGCCAGCAGCCAAGGGGGGGGCGAGCAGTACTTC
V: TRBV4-3
size: once
J: TRBJ2-7
D: TRBD2

CDR3: CASHGTGTTNEKLFF
DNA: TGTGCCAGCCACGGAACAGGGACAACTAATGAAAAACTGTTTTTT
V: TRBV28
size: .
J: TRBJ1-4
D: .

CDR3: CATTGSLNTEAFF
DNA: TGTGCAACTACAGGGTCCCTGAACACTGAAGCTTTCTTT
V: TRBV10-3
size: once
J: TRBJ1-1
D: .

CDR3: CASSRAGSDETQYF
DNA: TGTGCCAGCAGCAGGGCAGGGTCGGATGAGACCCAGTACTTC
V: TRBV6-2/TRBV6-3
size: .
J: TRBJ2-5
D: .

CDR3: CASSLSVNQPQHF
DNA: TGTGCCAGCAGTTTATCCGTTAATCAGCCCCAGCATTTT
V: TRBV28
size: .
J: TRBJ1-5
D: .

CDR3: CASSSSHSGGAGETQYF
DNA: TGTGCCAGCAGCTCTTCTCATAGCGGGGGGGCCGGTGAGACCCAGTACTTC
V: TRBV3-1/TRBV3-2
size: .
J: TRBJ2-5
D: TRBD2

CDR3: CASSPGVAGYNEQFF
DNA: TGTGCCAGCAGCCCTGGAGTAGCGGGATACAATGAGCAGTTCTTC
V: TRBV7-2
size: .
J: TRBJ2-1
D: TRBD2

CDR3: CASSHGSGRDYEQYF
DNA: TGCGCCAGCAGCCACGGCTCCGGGCGGGACTACGAGCAGTACTTC
V: TRBV4-1
size: .
J: TRBJ2-7
D: .

CDR3: CASSVLAGGLTGELFF
DNA: TGTGCCAGCAGTGTACTAGCGGGAGGTCTCACCGGGGAGCTGTTTTTT
V: TRBV2
size: .
J: TRBJ2-2
D: TRBD2

CDR3: CASSLAANYEQYF
DNA: TGTGCCAGCAGCTTAGCGGCAAACTACGAGCAGTACTTC
V: TRBV7-3
size: .
J: TRBJ2-7
D: .

CDR3: CASSPRDSRTPTNTGELFF
DNA: TGTGCCAGCTCACCAAGGGACTCGAGGACTCCAACGAACACCGGGGAGCTGTTTTTT
V: TRBV18
size: .
J: TRBJ2-2
D: .

CDR3: CASSQEGLNTEAFF
DNA: TGCGCCAGCAGCCAAGAGGGACTCAACACTGAAGCTTTCTTT
V: TRBV4-1
size: few
J: TRBJ1-1
D: .

CDR3: CASSSLRQGASQPQHF
DNA: TGTGCCAGCAGTTCCCTTAGACAGGGGGCGTCGCAGCCCCAGCATTTT
V: TRBV28
size: .
J: TRBJ1-5
D: TRBD1

CDR3: CASSLESSQPQHF
DNA: TGTGCCAGCAGCTTAGAATCCTCCCAGCCCCAGCATTTT
V: TRBV11-1
size: .
J: TRBJ1-5
D: .

CDR3: CASSATGGRGEQYF
DNA: TGTGCCAGCAGCGCTACAGGGGGCCGGGGCGAGCAGTACTTC
V: TRBV9
size: .
J: TRBJ2-7
D: TRBD1

CDR3: CATSSGMASYEQYF
DNA: TGTGCCACCAGCAGTGGTATGGCTTCCTACGAGCAGTACTTC
V: TRBV15
size: .
J: TRBJ2-7
D: .

CDR3: CASSFALAGVTFPYEQYF
DNA: TGTGCCAGCAGTTTTGCGCTAGCGGGAGTCACCTTTCCCTACGAGCAGTACTTC
V: TRBV28
size: .
J: TRBJ2-7
D: TRBD2

CDR3: CASSYTGTGNQPQHF
DNA: TGTGCCAGCAGTTATACCGGGACAGGGAATCAGCCCCAGCATTTT
V: TRBV7-2
size: .
J: TRBJ1-5
D: TRBD1

CDR3: CASSPQTGITEAFF
DNA: TGTGCCAGTAGTCCCCAGACAGGGATCACTGAAGCTTTCTTT
V: TRBV19
size: .
J: TRBJ1-1
D: TRBD1

CDR3: CASSINFAGNTIYF
DNA: TGTGCCAGTAGTATAAATTTCGCTGGAAACACCATATATTTT
V: TRBV19
size: once
J: TRBJ1-3
D: .

CDR3: CSVEELKETQYF
DNA: TGCAGCGTTGAAGAACTAAAAGAGACCCAGTACTTC
V: TRBV29-1
size: .
J: TRBJ2-5
D: .